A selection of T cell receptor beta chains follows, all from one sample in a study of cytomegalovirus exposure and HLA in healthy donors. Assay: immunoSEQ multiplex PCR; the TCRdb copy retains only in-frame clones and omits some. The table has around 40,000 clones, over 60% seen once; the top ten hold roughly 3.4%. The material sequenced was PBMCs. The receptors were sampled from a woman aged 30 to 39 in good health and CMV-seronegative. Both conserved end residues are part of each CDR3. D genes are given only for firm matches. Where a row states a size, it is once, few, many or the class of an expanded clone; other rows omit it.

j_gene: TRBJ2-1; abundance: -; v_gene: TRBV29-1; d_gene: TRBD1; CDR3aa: CSAGTGGYNEQFF; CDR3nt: TGCAGCGCGGGGACAGGGGGCTACAATGAGCAGTTCTTC
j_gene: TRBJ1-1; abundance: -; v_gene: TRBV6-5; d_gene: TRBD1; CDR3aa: CASSGTENTEAFF; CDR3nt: TGTGCCAGCAGTGGGACAGAGAACACTGAAGCTTTCTTT
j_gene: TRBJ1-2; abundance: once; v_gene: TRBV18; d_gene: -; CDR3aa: CASSSGQGGFDYGYTF; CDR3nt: TGTGCCAGCTCAAGCGGGCAGGGAGGCTTCGACTATGGCTACACCTTC
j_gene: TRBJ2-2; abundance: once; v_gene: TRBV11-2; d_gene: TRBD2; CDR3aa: CASSLDTGLAGGLNTGELFF; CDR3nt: TGTGCCAGCAGCTTAGACACAGGACTAGCGGGGGGGCTTAACACCGGGGAGCTGTTTTTT
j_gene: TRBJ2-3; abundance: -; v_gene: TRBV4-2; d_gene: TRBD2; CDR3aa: CASSQELAGGYTDTQYF; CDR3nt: TGTGCCAGCAGCCAAGAACTAGCGGGGGGTTACACAGATACGCAGTATTTT
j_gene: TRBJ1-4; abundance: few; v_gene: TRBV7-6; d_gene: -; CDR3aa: CASSPTTGSNEKLFF; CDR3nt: TGTGCCAGCAGCCCCACGACCGGGAGTAATGAAAAACTGTTTTTT
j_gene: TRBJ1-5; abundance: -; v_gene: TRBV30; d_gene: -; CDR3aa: CAWSGSNQPQHF; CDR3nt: TGTGCCTGGTCGGGGAGCAATCAGCCCCAGCATTTT
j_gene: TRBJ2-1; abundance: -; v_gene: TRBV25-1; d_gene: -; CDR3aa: CASTAENSYNEQFF; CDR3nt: TGTGCCAGCACCGCGGAGAACTCCTACAATGAGCAGTTCTTC
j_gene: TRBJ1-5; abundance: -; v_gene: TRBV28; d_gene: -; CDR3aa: CASSLSSESYSNQPQHF; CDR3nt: TGTGCCAGCAGTCTTTCCTCGGAGTCATATAGCAATCAGCCCCAGCATTTT
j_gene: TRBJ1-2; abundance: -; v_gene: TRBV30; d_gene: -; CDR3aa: CAWKNQGANYGYTF; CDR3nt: TGTGCCTGGAAAAATCAGGGCGCTAACTATGGCTACACCTTC
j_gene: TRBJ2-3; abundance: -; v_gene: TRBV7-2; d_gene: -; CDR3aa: CASSLVGGGGNRNTQYF; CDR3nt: TGTGCCAGCAGCTTAGTTGGTGGTGGGGGGAACCGAAATACGCAGTATTTT
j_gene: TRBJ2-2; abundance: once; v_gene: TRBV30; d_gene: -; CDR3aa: CARRDTNYGELFF; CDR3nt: TGTGCCCGACGGGACACTAACTACGGGGAGCTGTTTTTT
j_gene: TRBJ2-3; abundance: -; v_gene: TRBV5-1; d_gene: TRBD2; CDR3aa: CASSLVSGAVTDTQYF; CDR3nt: TGCGCCAGCAGCTTGGTCAGCGGGGCAGTCACAGATACGCAGTATTTT
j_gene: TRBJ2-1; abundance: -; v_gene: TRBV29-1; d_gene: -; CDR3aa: CSVRDLYNEQFF; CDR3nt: TGCAGCGTGAGGGACTTGTACAATGAGCAGTTCTTC
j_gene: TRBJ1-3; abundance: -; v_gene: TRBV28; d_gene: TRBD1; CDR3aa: CASLAGQGNTIYF; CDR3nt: TGTGCCAGCTTGGCGGGACAGGGAAACACCATATATTTT
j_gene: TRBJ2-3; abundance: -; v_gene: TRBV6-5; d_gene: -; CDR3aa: CASSYSGQTTDTQYF; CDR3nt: TGTGCCAGCAGTTACTCGGGGCAGACCACAGATACGCAGTATTTT
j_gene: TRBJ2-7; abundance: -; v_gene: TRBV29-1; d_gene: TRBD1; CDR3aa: CSVEGGQGSSEQYF; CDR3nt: TGCAGCGTTGAAGGGGGACAGGGTTCAAGCGAGCAGTACTTC
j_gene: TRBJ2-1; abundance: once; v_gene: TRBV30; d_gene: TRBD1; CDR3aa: CAWSVLGTGNEQFF; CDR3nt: TGTGCCTGGAGTGTATTAGGGACAGGCAATGAGCAGTTCTTC
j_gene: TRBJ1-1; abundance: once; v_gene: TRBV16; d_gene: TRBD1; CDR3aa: CASSSPDRGGMNTEAFF; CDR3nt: TGTGCCAGCAGCTCCCCGGACAGGGGGGGGATGAACACTGAAGCTTTCTTT
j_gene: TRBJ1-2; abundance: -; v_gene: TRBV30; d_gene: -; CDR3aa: CAGEGSRGYTF; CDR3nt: TGTGCCGGGGAGGGGAGTCGCGGCTACACCTTC
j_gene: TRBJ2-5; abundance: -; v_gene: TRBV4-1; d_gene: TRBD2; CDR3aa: CASSQGPSGREWETQYF; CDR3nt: TGCGCCAGCAGCCAAGGTCCTAGCGGGAGGGAGTGGGAGACCCAGTACTTC
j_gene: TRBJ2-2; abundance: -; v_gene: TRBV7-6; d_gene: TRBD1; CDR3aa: CASSGFPRQGWAGELFF; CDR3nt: TGTGCCAGCAGCGGATTTCCCCGACAGGGTTGGGCCGGGGAGCTGTTTTTT
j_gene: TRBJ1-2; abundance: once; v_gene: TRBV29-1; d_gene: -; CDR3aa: CSAIPAEGSYTF; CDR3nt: TGCAGCGCCATACCAGCCGAGGGTAGCTACACCTTC
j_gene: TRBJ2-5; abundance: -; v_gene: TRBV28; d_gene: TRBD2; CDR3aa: CASSLSSGRETQYF; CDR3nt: TGTGCCAGCAGTTTATCGAGCGGGAGAGAGACCCAGTACTTC
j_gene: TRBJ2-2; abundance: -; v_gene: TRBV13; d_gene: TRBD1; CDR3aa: CASRDRGGNTGELFF; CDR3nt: TGTGCCAGCAGAGACAGGGGAGGTAACACCGGGGAGCTGTTTTTT
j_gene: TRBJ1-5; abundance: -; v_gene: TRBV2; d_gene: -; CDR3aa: CASSEGSYQPQHF; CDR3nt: TGTGCCAGCAGTGAGGGCAGCTATCAGCCCCAGCATTTT
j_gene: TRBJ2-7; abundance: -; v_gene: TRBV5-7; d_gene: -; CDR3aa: CASSLSGRAFYEQYF; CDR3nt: TGTGCCAGCAGCTTGAGCGGCAGAGCGTTCTACGAGCAGTACTTC
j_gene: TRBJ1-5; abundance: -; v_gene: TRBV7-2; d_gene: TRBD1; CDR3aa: CASSPQGYSNQPQHF; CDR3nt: TGTGCCAGCAGCCCACAGGGGTATAGCAATCAGCCCCAGCATTTT
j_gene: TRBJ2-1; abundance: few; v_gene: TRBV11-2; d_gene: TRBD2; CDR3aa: CASRGLAENNEQFF; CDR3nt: TGTGCCAGCAGGGGACTAGCGGAAAACAATGAGCAGTTCTTC
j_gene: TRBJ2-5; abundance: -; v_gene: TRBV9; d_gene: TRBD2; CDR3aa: CASSVGTSQETQYF; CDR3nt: TGTGCCAGCAGCGTAGGGACTAGCCAAGAGACCCAGTACTTC
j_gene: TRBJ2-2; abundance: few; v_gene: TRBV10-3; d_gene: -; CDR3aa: CAISEETRRTGELFF; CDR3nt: TGTGCCATCAGTGAGGAGACTAGGAGAACCGGGGAGCTGTTTTTT
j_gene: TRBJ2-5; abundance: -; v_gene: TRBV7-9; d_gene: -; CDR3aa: CASSQERGETQYF; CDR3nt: TGTGCCAGCAGCCAGGAAAGGGGAGAGACCCAGTACTTC
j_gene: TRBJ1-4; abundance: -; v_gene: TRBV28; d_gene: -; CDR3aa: CASTLTVGREEKLFF; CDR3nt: TGTGCCAGCACCTTGACGGTGGGCAGGGAAGAAAAACTGTTTTTT
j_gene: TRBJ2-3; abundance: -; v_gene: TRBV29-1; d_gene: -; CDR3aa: CSVEDAAGSTDTQYF; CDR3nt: TGCAGCGTTGAAGACGCTGCAGGGAGCACAGATACGCAGTATTTT
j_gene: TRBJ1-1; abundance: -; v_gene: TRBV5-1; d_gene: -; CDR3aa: CASRSLTGGTEAFF; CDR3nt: TGCGCCAGCAGATCTTTGACAGGAGGCACTGAAGCTTTCTTT
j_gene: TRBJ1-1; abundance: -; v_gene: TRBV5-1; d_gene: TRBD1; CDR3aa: CASSVGTATEAFF; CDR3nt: TGCGCCAGCAGCGTGGGGACAGCAACTGAAGCTTTCTTT
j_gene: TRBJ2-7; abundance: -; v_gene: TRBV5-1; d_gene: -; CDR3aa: CASSFQANSYEQYF; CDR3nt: TGCGCCAGCAGCTTTCAGGCGAACTCCTACGAGCAGTACTTC
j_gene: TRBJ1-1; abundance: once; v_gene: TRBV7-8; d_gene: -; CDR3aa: CASSSIGGALAFF; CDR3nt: TGTGCCAGCAGTTCGATCGGAGGGGCTTTGGCTTTCTTT
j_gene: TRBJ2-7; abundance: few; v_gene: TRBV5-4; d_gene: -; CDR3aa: CASRLNTGSSYEQYF; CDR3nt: TGTGCCAGCAGACTGAACACGGGGAGCTCCTACGAGCAGTACTTC
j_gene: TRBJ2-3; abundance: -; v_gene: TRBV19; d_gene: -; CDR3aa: CASSMWTSGTDTQYF; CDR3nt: TGTGCCAGTAGTATGTGGACCAGCGGAACAGATACGCAGTATTTT
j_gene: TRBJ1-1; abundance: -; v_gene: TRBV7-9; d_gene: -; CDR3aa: CASSSPRGDTEAFF; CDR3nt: TGTGCCAGCAGCTCCCCCAGGGGAGACACTGAAGCTTTCTTT
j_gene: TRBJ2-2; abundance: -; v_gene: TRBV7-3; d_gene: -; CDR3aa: CASRATGELFF; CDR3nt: TGTGCCAGCAGAGCGACCGGGGAGCTGTTTTTT
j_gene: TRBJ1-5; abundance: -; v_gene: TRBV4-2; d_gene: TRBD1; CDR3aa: CASSQGQENQPQHF; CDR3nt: TGTGCCAGCAGCCAGGGACAGGAAAATCAGCCCCAGCATTTT
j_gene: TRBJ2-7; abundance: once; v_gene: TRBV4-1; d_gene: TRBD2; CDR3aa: CASSLSGTSEGYEQYF; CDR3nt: TGCGCCAGCAGCCTATCCGGGACTAGCGAAGGTTACGAGCAGTACTTC
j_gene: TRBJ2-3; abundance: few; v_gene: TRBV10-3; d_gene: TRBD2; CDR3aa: CAIKTSGPSTDTQYF; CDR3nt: TGTGCCATCAAAACTAGCGGACCTAGCACAGATACGCAGTATTTT
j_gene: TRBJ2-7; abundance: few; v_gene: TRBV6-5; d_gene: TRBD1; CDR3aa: CASSYEDRHYEQYF; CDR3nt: TGTGCCAGCAGTTACGAGGACAGGCACTACGAGCAGTACTTC
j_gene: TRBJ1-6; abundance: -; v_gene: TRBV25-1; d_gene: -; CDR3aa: CASSPGGRNSPLHF; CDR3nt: TGTGCCAGCAGCCCTGGAGGGCGCAATTCACCCCTCCACTTT
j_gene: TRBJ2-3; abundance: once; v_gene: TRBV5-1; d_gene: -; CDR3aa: CASGYGTSLTDTQYF; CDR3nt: TGCGCCAGCGGGTACGGGACTTCCCTCACAGATACGCAGTATTTT
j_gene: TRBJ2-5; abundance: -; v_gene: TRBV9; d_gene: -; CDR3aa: CASSLGGPSQETQYF; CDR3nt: TGTGCCAGCAGCCTGGGGGGACCCAGCCAAGAGACCCAGTACTTC
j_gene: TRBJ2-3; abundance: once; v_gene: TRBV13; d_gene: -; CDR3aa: CASSRQTYSTDTQYF; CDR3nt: TGTGCCAGCAGCCGACAGACATATAGCACAGATACGCAGTATTTT
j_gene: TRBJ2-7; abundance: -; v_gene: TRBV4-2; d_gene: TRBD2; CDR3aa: CASSQVSGAGNSYEQYF; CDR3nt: TGTGCCAGCAGCCAAGTATCAGGAGCGGGAAATTCCTACGAGCAGTACTTC